This T cell receptor beta chain emerged from a study of shared clonotypes between healthy human individuals. For the study at large: Donor composition was a couple of women and three men, aged 18 to 49. General study points: Limited genetic and exposure-history diversity came from having few donors. Non-shared clonotypes were found to have lower generation probabilities than the clonotypes that were shared by all four of the sorted-subset donors.

Assay: immunoSEQ multiplex PCR; the TCRdb copy retains only in-frame clones and omits some. This sample has 190,000 or so clones, with around 63% found just once. Germline V gene lookup returns CDR1 SEHNR and CDR2 FQNEAQ (reference sequence). There are 15 residues in the CDR3. With V trimmed by 2 bases and J by 3 bases, 3 bases remained unmatched. About this clone itself: Its antigen is still unknown.

Sequencing was carried out using memory CD4+ T cells sorted from blood. Subset denoted: CD45RA-negative fraction. The V and J genes are TRBV7-9 and TRBJ1-1, with TRBD1 identical over 10 bases. The sequence was obtained from a man younger than 40 in good health. DNA of the CDR3: TGTGCCAGCAGCTTACGACAGGGGGCTTACACTGAAGCTTTCTTT. Protein sequence: CASSLRQGAYTEAFF.